Below are 11 T cell receptor beta chains sequenced from a single sample in a study of blood T cell repertoires in COVID-19. Profiling relied on immunoSEQ multiplex PCR, and the TCRdb table lists in-frame clones only, not all of them. The sample holds around 300,000 clones, approximately 82% seen once. Sequences were obtained from peripheral blood. These receptors were taken from a man younger than 40 with active or convalescent COVID-19.

This sequence joins TRBV10-3 and TRBJ2-2; a possible D gene is TRBD2 (5 bases). The CDR3 extends over 13 amino acids. From germline, CDR1 is ENHRY and CDR2 SYGVKD. Trimming removed 10 bases from V and 3 bases from J, with 12 bases in between. The CDR3 protein is CASSGNYTGELFF. The CDR3 DNA reads TGTGCCAGCTCCGGGAACTACACCGGGGAGCTGTTTTTT.

The rearrangement links TRBV30 to TRBJ1-6; 7 nucleotides line up with TRBD1. This CDR3 contains 14 residues. J lost 6 bases, V lost 3 bases, and 5 bases had no gene match. CDR1 and CDR2 from the germline V gene are GTSNPN and SVGIG (reference sequence). CDR3 nucleotides: TGTGCCTGGAGCCTGGGACAGCTTAATTCACCCCTCCACTTT. Its protein product is CAWSLGQLNSPLHF.

This rearrangement joins TRBV28 to TRBJ2-1, with 9 bases lining up with TRBD1. CDR3 length: 15 residues. Trimming at V came to 4 bases and at J to 8 bases, leaving 9 bases not matched to a gene. Germline-derived CDR1 and CDR2 are MDHEN and SYDVKM. The CDR3 bases are TGTGCCAGCAGTTATACAGGGGGCGCGGGGGATGAGCAGTTCTTC. This encodes CASSYTGGAGDEQFF.

The chain employs TRBV7-9 and TRBJ1-4, with D unclear. Germline V gene lookup returns CDR1 SEHNR and CDR2 FQNEAQ (reference sequence). V lost 5 bases and J 8 bases, leaving 15 bases between the germline ends. This CDR3 spans 14 amino acids. The CDR3 here is CASSPTTVWEKLFF. For the CDR3, the DNA is TGTGCCAGCAGCCCTACAACAGTATGGGAAAAACTGTTTTTT.

The J gene is TRBJ2-1, the V gene TRBV6-4, with 7 bases that match TRBD1. This CDR3 region has 16 residues. The trim removed 6 bases at V and 5 bases at J, leaving 13 bases unmatched. CDR1 is MRHNA and CDR2 is SNTAGT in the germline V gene. The CDR3 DNA reads TGTGCCAGCAGGGACGCTACAGGGGACGCCGACAATGAGCAGTTCTTC. Protein product: CASRDATGDADNEQFF.

V gene TRBV28 combines with J gene TRBJ2-2; maybe TRBD1 (6 bases). Trimming pared 10 bases from V and 6 bases from J, leaving 12 bases between. Per the germline V gene, CDR1 is MDHEN and CDR2 is SYDVKM. The CDR3 runs to 12 residues. The CDR3 DNA reads as TGTGCCATCTCACACAGGGCCGGGGAGCTGTTTTTT. Amino acid sequence: CAISHRAGELFF. The whole variable domain, remainder taken from reference TRBV28 and TRBJ2-2, is DVKVTQSSRYLVKRTGEKVFLECVQDMDHENMFWYRQDPGLGLRLIYFSYDVKMKEKGDIPEGYSVSREKKERFSLILESASTNQTSMYLCAISHRAGELFFGEGSRLTVL.

The chain links TRBV9 to TRBJ2-1; TRBD2 matches at 11 bases. Trimming at V came to 3 bases and at J to 7 bases, leaving 9 bases not matched to a gene. In germline, CDR1 is SGDLS, CDR2 YYNGEE. This CDR3 contains 16 residues. The DNA of the CDR3 is TGTGCCAGCAGCGCCTCTAGCGGGGGGCAAGAAAATGAGCAGTTCTTC. Its protein product is CASSASSGGQENEQFF.

The V call is TRBV5-1, the J call TRBJ1-5, with a tentative D call TRBD1 (5 bases). Germline V gene sequence: CDR1 SGHRS, CDR2 YFSETQ. V was shortened by 4 bases and J by 9 bases, with 17 bases between the two germline ends. The length of the CDR3 is 14 residues. DNA for the CDR3: TGCGCCAGCAGCCCATCCCAGGGTTTAAGGCCCCAGCATTTT. Protein: CASSPSQGLRPQHF.

This clone showed up just a few times. V is TRBV5-4 and J is TRBJ1-2; D is unclear. The germline V gene encodes CDR1 SGHNT and CDR2 YYREEE (reference sequence). V lost 2 bases, J lost 4 bases, and 27 bases lay in between. The CDR3 length is 19 residues. The CDR3 sequence is CASSFFVWQAERGSYGYTF. Here the CDR3 DNA reads TGTGCCAGCAGCTTTTTCGTTTGGCAGGCCGAACGTGGCTCCTATGGCTACACCTTC.

This clone has just one count. The CDR3 loop reads CASSQTGTNLTDTQYF. CDR3 nucleotides: TGTGCCAGCAGCCAAACAGGGACTAACCTCACAGATACGCAGTATTTT. V and J are TRBV3-1 (or the pseudogene TRBV3-2) and TRBJ2-3; a weak D match, TRBD2 (7 bases). Trimming stripped 2 bases from V and 2 bases from J, with 14 bases between. The CDR3 is 16 amino acids. CDR1 LGHDT and CDR2 YNNKEL come from the germline V gene (reference sequence).

This chain uses TRBV6-5 with TRBJ2-5, with no clear D. CDR1 and CDR2 (germline): MNHEY, SVGAGI. The V and J ends lost 2 bases and 0 bases respectively, with 10 bases between them. CDR3 size: 15 residues. The CDR3 reads CASSYQASDQETQYF. CDR3 DNA: TGTGCCAGCAGTTACCAGGCCTCGGACCAAGAGACCCAGTACTTC.